Listed here are 12 T cell receptor beta chains from one sample, sequenced in a study of T cells in localized non-small cell lung cancer (dated by TCRdb to about 2020). Libraries were built with the immunoSEQ multiplex PCR assay. The clones in this table, taken by TCRdb from immuneACCESS, are in-frame only. Not every clone is retained; where verified, under half of the shortfall comes from an unresolved V gene, and the cause of the rest is unknown. The table for this sample lists under 100,000 clones; roughly 91% of them were counted only once. 20% to 25% of the sample lies in the top ten. Sequenced material: peripheral blood, taken before any cancer treatment. Receptor source: a woman aged 40-69 years with stage I squamous cell lung carcinoma.

V and J are TRBV11-3 and TRBJ1-6; TRBD1 aligns across 7 bases. The CDR3 length is 13 residues. Germline CDR1 reads SGHNT; CDR2 reads YENEEA. The V segment lost 7 bases and the J segment 10 bases; nucleotides outside the gene matches: 7. DNA for the CDR3: TGTGCCAGCACCGACAGGGCTGGGTCACCCCTCCACTTT. Translation gives CASTDRAGSPLHF.

The rearrangement joins TRBV7-9 to TRBJ1-2, with 9 bases matching TRBD1. Germline CDR1 is SEHNR and CDR2 is FQNEAQ (reference sequence). This CDR3 has 14 amino acids. V was clipped by 5 bases and J by 3 bases; unmatched bases: 4. CDR3 residues: CASSLQGADYGYTF. CDR3 bases: TGTGCCAGCAGCCTACAGGGGGCGGACTATGGCTACACCTTC.

The rearrangement joins TRBV4-2 to TRBJ1-2; D not certain. Per the germline V gene, CDR1 is LGHNA and CDR2 is YNFKEQ. The CDR3 loop spans 15 amino acids. Trimming shortened V by 0 bases and J by 6 bases, and 14 bases separated the two germline ends. CDR3 sequence: CASSQDLWAINGYTF. In nucleotides, the CDR3 is TGTGCCAGCAGCCAAGATCTATGGGCAATTAATGGCTACACCTTC.

This clone has just a few counts. This rearrangement joins TRBV18 to TRBJ2-2, with D unresolved. The CDR3 extends over 14 amino acids. Trimming removed 4 bases from V and 7 bases from J, with 13 bases in between. In germline, CDR1 is KGHSH, CDR2 LQKENI. The CDR3 here is CASSRDEGIGELFF. The DNA for the CDR3 is TGTGCCAGCTCACGCGACGAAGGTATCGGGGAGCTGTTTTTT.

A few counts support this clone. This chain joins TRBV10-3 and TRBJ1-4; tentative D call: TRBD1 (5 bases). Germline V gene lookup returns CDR1 ENHRY and CDR2 SYGVKD. This CDR3 contains 16 residues. With 0 bases removed from V and 0 bases from J, the gap between germline ends came to 8 bases. The CDR3 sequence: CAISESQGATNEKLFF. In DNA form, the CDR3 reads TGTGCCATCAGTGAGTCCCAGGGCGCAACTAATGAAAAACTGTTTTTT.

This clone rates as medium-sized (0.01 to 0.1%). The chain carries TRBV6-6 and TRBJ1-3; D may be TRBD1 (6 bases). CDR3 size: 14 residues. Per the germline V gene, CDR1 is MNHNY and CDR2 is SVGAGI (reference sequence). Trimming shortened V by 4 bases and J by 7 bases, and 14 bases separated the two germline ends. The DNA of the CDR3 is TGTGCCAGCAGTTTATCCAGGGGCTCCAACACCATATATTTT. Its protein is CASSLSRGSNTIYF.

The chain has TRBV19 and TRBJ1-5; D may be TRBD1 (5 bases). The CDR3 contains 15 residues. Germline CDR1 LNHDA, CDR2 SQIVND (reference sequence). Deletions cut 4 bases from V and 7 bases from J, with 17 bases between. The CDR3 DNA reads as TGTGCCAGTAGTACCGGGGGAGGGAGAGGGCAGCCCCAGCATTTT. The encoded protein is CASSTGGGRGQPQHF.

J is TRBJ1-1 and V is TRBV11-1; 10 bases agree with TRBD1. V shed 5 bases and J 1 base; nucleotides not matched to a gene: 4. Germline lookup yields CDR1 SGHAT and CDR2 FQDESV (reference sequence). The CDR3 extends over 15 amino acids. Here the CDR3 reads CASSPGQGTNTEAFF. The CDR3 DNA sequence: TGTGCCAGCAGCCCGGGACAGGGGACGAACACTGAAGCTTTCTTT.

This chain links TRBV2 with TRBJ1-1, with TRBD1 matching 10 bases. CDR3 size: 14 residues. Germline assignment: CDR1 SNHLY and CDR2 FYNNEI. V lost 5 bases to trimming and J lost 4 bases; unmatched junction nucleotides: 4. CDR3 sequence: CASSRDRGGTEAFF. In DNA form, the CDR3 reads TGTGCCAGCAGTCGGGACAGGGGAGGCACTGAAGCTTTCTTT.

The V call is TRBV7-8, the J call TRBJ2-5; D is tentatively TRBD1 or TRBD2 (6 bases each). Trimming pared 10 bases from V and 5 bases from J, leaving 20 bases between. Germline-derived CDR1 and CDR2 are SGHVS and FQNEAQ. CDR3 size: 14 residues. The CDR3 spells CATNLGGRWETQYF. CDR3 sequence (DNA): TGTGCCACCAACCTAGGGGGGCGCTGGGAGACCCAGTACTTC.

The J gene is TRBJ1-2, the V gene TRBV30, with 12 bases lining up with TRBD1. The CDR3 is 16 residues long. The V gene end was trimmed by 3 bases and the J gene end by 5 bases; junction bases not matched to a gene: 10. The germline V gene has CDR1 GTSNPN and CDR2 SVGIG (reference sequence). Here the CDR3 reads CAWSVQGQGAIYGYTF. CDR3 bases: TGTGCCTGGAGCGTACAGGGACAGGGGGCGATTTATGGCTACACCTTC.

This clone appeared a single time. CDR3 protein: CATRTSYEQYF. CDR3 bases: TGTGCCACCCGGACTTCCTACGAGCAGTACTTC. The V and J genes are TRBV7-8 and TRBJ2-7; D might be TRBD2 (5 bases). The CDR3 loop spans 11 amino acids. Trimming shortened V by 10 bases and J by 1 base, and 8 bases separated the two germline ends. Germline CDR1 SGHVS, CDR2 FQNEAQ.